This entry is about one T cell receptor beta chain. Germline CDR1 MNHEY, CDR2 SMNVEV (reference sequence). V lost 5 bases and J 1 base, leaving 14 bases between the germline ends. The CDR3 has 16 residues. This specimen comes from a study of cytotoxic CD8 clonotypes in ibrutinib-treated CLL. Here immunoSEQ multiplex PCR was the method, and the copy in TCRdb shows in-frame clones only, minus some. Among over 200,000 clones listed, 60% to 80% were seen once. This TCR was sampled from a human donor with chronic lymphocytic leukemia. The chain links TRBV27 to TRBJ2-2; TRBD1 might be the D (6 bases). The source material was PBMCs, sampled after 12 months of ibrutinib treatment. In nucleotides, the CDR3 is TGTGCCAGCAGTACACCAGGGGCTTGGAACACCGGGGAGCTGTTTTTT. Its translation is CASSTPGAWNTGELFF.